A single sample is the source of the 3 T cell receptor beta chains below, sequenced in a study of cytomegalovirus exposure and HLA in healthy donors. Primers for the PCR totalled 60 Vbeta and 13 Jbeta. The table came from immunoSEQ multiplex PCR; TCRdb's copy has only in-frame clones and leaves some out. This repertoire includes 80,000 to 100,000 clones. The source material was PBMCs. The receptors originated from a woman aged 25 to 45 in good health and CMV-seronegative.

V gene TRBV10-3 combines with J gene TRBJ2-3; D is perhaps TRBD1 (5 bases). V shed 10 bases and J shed 2 bases, with 16 bases lying between them. The CDR3 runs 14 residues. Germline V lookup: CDR1 ENHRY, CDR2 SYGVKD. CDR3 amino acids: CASCRAATTDTQYF. CDR3 nucleotide sequence: TGTGCCAGCTGCAGGGCCGCCACCACAGATACGCAGTATTTT.

This rearrangement joins TRBV5-6 to TRBJ2-1, with D unclear. Germline V gene sequence: CDR1 SGHDT, CDR2 YYEEEE. The V end was cut by 0 bases, the J end by 7 bases, with 5 bases between. The CDR3 is 12 amino acids. The CDR3 here is CASSLVENEQFF. The CDR3 nucleotides read TGTGCCAGCAGCTTGGTGGAGAATGAGCAGTTCTTC.

Worth noting for this clone: The sample contains more than one DNA sequence encoding this CDR3. V gene TRBV4-2 combines with J gene TRBJ2-1; the match to TRBD2 covers 8 bases. V was pared by 4 bases and J by 10 bases, with 18 bases of the junction left unmatched. This CDR3 has 17 residues. Germline V CDR1 and CDR2: LGHNA, YNFKEQ. CDR3 DNA sequence: TGTGCCAGCAGCCTCCCCCCCCAGCGGGAGTCGCCCTTCGAGCAGTTCTTC. It translates to CASSLPPQRESPFEQFF.